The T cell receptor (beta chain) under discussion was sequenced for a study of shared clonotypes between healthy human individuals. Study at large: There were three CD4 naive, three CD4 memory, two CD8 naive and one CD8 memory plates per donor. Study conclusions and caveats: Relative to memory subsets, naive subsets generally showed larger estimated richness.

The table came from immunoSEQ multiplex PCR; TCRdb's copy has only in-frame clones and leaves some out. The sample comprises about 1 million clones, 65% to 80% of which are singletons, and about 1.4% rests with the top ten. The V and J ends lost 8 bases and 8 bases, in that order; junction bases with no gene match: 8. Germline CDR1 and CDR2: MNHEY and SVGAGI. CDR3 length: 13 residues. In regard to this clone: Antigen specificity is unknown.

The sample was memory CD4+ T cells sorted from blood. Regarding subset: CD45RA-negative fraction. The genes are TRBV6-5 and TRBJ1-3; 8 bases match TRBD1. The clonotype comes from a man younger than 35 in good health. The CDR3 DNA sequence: TGTGCCAGCTCCCGGACAGGGAGGGACACCATATATTTT. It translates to CASSRTGRDTIYF.